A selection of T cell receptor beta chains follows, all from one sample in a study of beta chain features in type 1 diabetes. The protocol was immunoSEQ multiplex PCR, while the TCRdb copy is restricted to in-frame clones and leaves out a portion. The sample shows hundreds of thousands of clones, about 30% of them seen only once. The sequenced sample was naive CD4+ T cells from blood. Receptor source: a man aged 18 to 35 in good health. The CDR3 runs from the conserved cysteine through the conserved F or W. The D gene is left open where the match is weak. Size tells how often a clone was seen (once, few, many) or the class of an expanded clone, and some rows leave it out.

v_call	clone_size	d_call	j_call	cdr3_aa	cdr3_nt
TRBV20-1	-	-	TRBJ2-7	CSARNYEQYF	TGCAGTGCGCGGAACTACGAGCAGTACTTC
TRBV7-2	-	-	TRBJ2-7	CASSLARPTYEQYF	TGTGCCAGCAGCTTAGCTCGGCCAACCTACGAGCAGTACTTC
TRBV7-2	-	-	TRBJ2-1	CASSLWGTYNEQFF	TGTGCCAGCAGCTTATGGGGTACCTACAATGAGCAGTTCTTC
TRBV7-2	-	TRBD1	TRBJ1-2	CASSTGQVSYGYTF	TGTGCCAGCAGCACGGGACAGGTTTCCTATGGCTACACCTTC
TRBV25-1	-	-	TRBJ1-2	CASGGTGPSGYTF	TGTGCCAGCGGGGGGACCGGGCCCTCTGGCTACACCTTC
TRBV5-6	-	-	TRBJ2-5	CASSPTQGGETQYF	TGTGCCAGCAGCCCCACTCAGGGAGGAGAGACCCAGTACTTC
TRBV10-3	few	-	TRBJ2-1	CAIRPGNNEQFF	TGTGCCATCAGGCCAGGAAACAATGAGCAGTTCTTC
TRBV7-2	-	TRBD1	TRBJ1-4	CASSLWQGANEKLFF	TGTGCCAGCAGCTTATGGCAGGGGGCTAATGAAAAACTGTTTTTT
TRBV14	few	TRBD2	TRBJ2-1	CASSLRRSGRPSSYNEQFF	TGTGCCAGCAGCCTTCGGAGGAGCGGGAGGCCTAGCTCCTACAATGAGCAGTTCTTC
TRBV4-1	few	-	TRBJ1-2	CASSQPTRFYGYTF	TGCGCCAGCAGCCAGCCGACACGCTTCTATGGCTACACCTTC
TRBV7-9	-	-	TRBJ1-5	CASSFGTVYQPQHF	TGTGCCAGCAGCTTCGGGACGGTATATCAGCCCCAGCATTTT
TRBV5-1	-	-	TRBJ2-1	CASSARPGERNFNEQFF	TGCGCCAGCAGCGCCCGCCCCGGGGAAAGAAACTTCAATGAGCAGTTCTTC
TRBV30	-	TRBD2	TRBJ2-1	CAWTSGLSYNEQFF	TGTGCCTGGACTAGCGGGCTCTCCTACAATGAGCAGTTCTTC
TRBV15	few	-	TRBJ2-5	CATSTRQGGGRETQYF	TGTGCCACCAGCACCCGACAGGGAGGAGGTAGAGAGACCCAGTACTTC
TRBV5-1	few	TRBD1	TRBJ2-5	CASSPTGGEWETQYF	TGCGCCAGCAGCCCGACAGGGGGCGAGTGGGAGACCCAGTACTTC
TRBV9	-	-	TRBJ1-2	CASSGGGGGNYGYTF	TGTGCCAGCAGCGGTGGAGGGGGAGGTAACTATGGCTACACCTTC
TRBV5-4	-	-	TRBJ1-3	CASSLDGQSSGNTIYF	TGTGCCAGCAGCTTAGACGGCCAAAGCTCTGGAAACACCATATATTTT
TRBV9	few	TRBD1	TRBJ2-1	CASSPENRGLIEQFF	TGTGCCAGCAGCCCCGAGAACAGGGGGCTTATTGAGCAGTTCTTC
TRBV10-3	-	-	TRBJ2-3	CAIRAPIVDTQYF	TGTGCCATCAGGGCTCCGATAGTAGATACGCAGTATTTT
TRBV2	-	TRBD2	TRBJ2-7	CASRGLAGIYEQYF	TGTGCCAGCAGAGGACTAGCGGGGATCTACGAGCAGTACTTC
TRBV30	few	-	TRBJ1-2	CAWSVQGPSNGYTF	TGTGCCTGGAGTGTACAAGGGCCGAGCAATGGCTACACCTTC
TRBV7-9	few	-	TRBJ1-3	CASRFSPGADSGNTIYF	TGTGCCAGCAGATTTTCCCCTGGCGCGGACTCTGGAAACACCATATATTTT
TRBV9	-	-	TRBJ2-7	CASSVEEGVTYEQYF	TGTGCCAGCAGCGTAGAGGAGGGAGTGACCTACGAGCAGTACTTC
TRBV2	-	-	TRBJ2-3	CASTGRGLSDTQYF	TGTGCCAGCACTGGACGGGGGCTGTCGGATACGCAGTATTTT
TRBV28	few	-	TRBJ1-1	CASSRRLVLNTEAFF	TGTGCCAGCAGCCGTAGGTTAGTACTGAACACTGAAGCTTTCTTT
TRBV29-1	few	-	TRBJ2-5	CSVATGQETQYF	TGCAGCGTTGCAACAGGTCAAGAGACCCAGTACTTC
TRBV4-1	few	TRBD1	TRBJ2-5	CASSQDRVRGTQYF	TGCGCCAGCAGCCAGGACAGGGTCCGCGGGACCCAGTACTTC
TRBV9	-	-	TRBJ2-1	CASSVGGRDINEQFF	TGTGCCAGCAGCGTAGGAGGACGGGACATCAATGAGCAGTTCTTC
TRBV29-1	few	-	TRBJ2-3	CSARRGTDTQYF	TGCAGCGCCAGGAGGGGGACAGATACGCAGTATTTT
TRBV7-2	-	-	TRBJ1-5	CASSWDGHQPQHF	TGTGCCAGCAGCTGGGACGGGCATCAGCCCCAGCATTTT
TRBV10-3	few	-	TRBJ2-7	CASPNPPLADSSYEQYF	TGTGCCAGCCCCAACCCTCCCTTAGCCGATAGCTCCTACGAGCAGTACTTC
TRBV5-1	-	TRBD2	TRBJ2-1	CASSLPTSGSGYNEQFF	TGCGCCAGCAGCTTACCCACTAGCGGGAGTGGTTACAATGAGCAGTTCTTC
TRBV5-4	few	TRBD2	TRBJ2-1	CASSSRLAGYNEQFF	TGTGCCAGCAGCTCTAGACTAGCGGGCTACAATGAGCAGTTCTTC
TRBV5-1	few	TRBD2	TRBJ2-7	CASSLDPSGMAYEQYF	TGCGCCAGCAGCTTGGATCCTAGCGGGATGGCCTACGAGCAGTACTTC
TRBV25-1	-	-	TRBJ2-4	CASSEWRETDIQYF	TGTGCCAGCAGTGAATGGAGGGAAACGGACATTCAGTACTTC
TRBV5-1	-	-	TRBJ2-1	CASSLVAGTYNEQFF	TGCGCCAGCAGCTTGGTGGCGGGGACCTACAATGAGCAGTTCTTC
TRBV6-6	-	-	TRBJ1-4	CAGGTNEKLFF	TGTGCCGGGGGAACTAATGAAAAACTGTTTTTT
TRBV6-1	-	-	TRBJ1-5	CASSPGTANQPQHF	TGTGCCAGCAGCCCTGGGACGGCGAATCAGCCCCAGCATTTT
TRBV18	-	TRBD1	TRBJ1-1	CASLEDRGDTEAFF	TGTGCCAGCTTAGAGGACAGGGGAGACACTGAAGCTTTCTTT
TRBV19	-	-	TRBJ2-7	CASSIRQGRYEQYF	TGTGCCAGTAGTATACGGCAGGGGCGGTACGAGCAGTACTTC
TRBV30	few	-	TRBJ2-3	CAWSVSSGTDTQYF	TGTGCCTGGAGTGTCTCTAGCGGCACAGATACGCAGTATTTT
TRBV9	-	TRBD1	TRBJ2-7	CASSWGQGINEQYF	TGTGCCAGCAGCTGGGGACAGGGGATCAACGAGCAGTACTTC
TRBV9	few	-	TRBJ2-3	CASSARAGTVGDTQYF	TGTGCCAGCAGCGCTCGGGCCGGGACGGTGGGAGATACGCAGTATTTT
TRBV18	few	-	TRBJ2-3	CASSPLTATDTQYF	TGTGCCAGCTCACCATTGACAGCGACAGATACGCAGTATTTT
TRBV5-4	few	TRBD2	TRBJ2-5	CASSLLLAVETQYF	TGTGCCAGCAGCTTGCTACTAGCGGTTGAGACCCAGTACTTC
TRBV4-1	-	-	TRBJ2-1	CASSHPLDEQFF	TGCGCCAGCAGCCACCCGCTCGATGAGCAGTTCTTC
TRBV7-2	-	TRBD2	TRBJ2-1	CASSGVREGLRFF	TGTGCCAGCAGCGGAGTCCGGGAGGGCCTGAGGTTCTTC
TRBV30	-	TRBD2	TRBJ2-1	CAWSVLAVDNEQFF	TGTGCCTGGAGTGTACTAGCGGTAGACAATGAGCAGTTCTTC
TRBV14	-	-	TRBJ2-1	CASSQEKAAAHEQFF	TGTGCCAGCAGCCAAGAAAAAGCGGCCGCCCATGAGCAGTTCTTC
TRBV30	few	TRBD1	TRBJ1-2	CAWSTDRGGYTF	TGTGCCTGGAGTACAGACAGGGGTGGCTACACCTTC
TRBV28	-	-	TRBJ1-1	CASSLTGPTEAFF	TGTGCCAGCAGTCTAACAGGGCCCACTGAAGCTTTCTTT
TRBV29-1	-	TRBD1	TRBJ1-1	CSVPRGTVRNTEAFF	TGCAGCGTCCCCAGGGGGACAGTAAGGAACACTGAAGCTTTCTTT
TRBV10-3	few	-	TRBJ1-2	CAISDKGNYGYTF	TGTGCCATCAGTGATAAGGGGAACTATGGCTACACCTTC
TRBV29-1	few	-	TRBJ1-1	CSVARGAEPNTEAFF	TGCAGCGTTGCCAGGGGCGCGGAGCCTAACACTGAAGCTTTCTTT
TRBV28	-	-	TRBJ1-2	CASRLYGYTF	TGTGCCAGCAGGCTCTATGGCTACACCTTC